This passage covers 20 T cell receptor beta chains from one sample sequenced in a study of T cell changes during pregnancy in multiple sclerosis. Repertoires were generated with immunoSEQ multiplex PCR, while TCRdb's copy carries only in-frame clones and drops some. Here the sample spans 60,000 to 70,000 clones, around 92% being singletons. The sequencing used peripheral blood, collected after pregnancy. All receptors derive from a female donor in good health, enrolled as a control in a pregnancy study.

The chain carries TRBV27 and TRBJ2-3; 14 bases map to TRBD2. CDR1 and CDR2 (germline): MNHEY, SMNVEV (reference sequence). CDR3 length: 18 amino acids. Trimming at V came to 3 bases and at J to 0 bases, leaving 5 bases not matched to a gene. CDR3 DNA sequence: TGTGCCAGCAGTTTCGGACTAGCGGGGGGTCCTAGCACAGATACGCAGTATTTT. It yields the protein CASSFGLAGGPSTDTQYF.

This clone has just one count. The V and J genes are TRBV5-8 and TRBJ2-7, with 9 bases that match TRBD1. After removal of 4 bases from V and 1 base from J, the junction contained 6 bases not matched to a gene. Germline V gene sequence: CDR1 SGHTS, CDR2 YDEGEE. The CDR3 is 15 residues long. The CDR3 region has the DNA TGTGCCAGCAGCCCGGGACAGGGAATTTCCTACGAGCAGTACTTC. This gives the protein CASSPGQGISYEQYF.

The gene calls are TRBV6-1 and TRBJ1-1; a weak D match, TRBD1 (5 bases). This CDR3 has 14 residues. Trimming removed 1 base from V and 6 bases from J, with 12 bases in between. Germline V gene data show CDR1 as MNHNS and CDR2 as SASEGT. CDR3 bases: TGTGCCAGCAGTGAAGTGGCCCTAGGGGCTGAAGCTTTCTTT. It specifies CASSEVALGAEAFF.

This clone was counted once. The genes are TRBV2 and TRBJ2-3; 11 nucleotides align to TRBD2. Germline V gives CDR1 SNHLY, CDR2 FYNNEI. The CDR3 contains 15 residues. J lost 4 bases, V lost 3 bases, and 3 bases had no gene match. CDR3 loop: CASSELAGGPDTQYF. The CDR3 bases are TGTGCCAGCAGTGAGCTAGCGGGGGGACCAGATACGCAGTATTTT.

V is TRBV21-1 and J is TRBJ2-7; the DNA was not used to check the table's D call, TRBD1. TRBV21-1 is a known pseudogene. The CDR3 runs 14 residues. The CDR3 region is CASSTIQGSYEQYF. The DNA for the CDR3 is TGTGCCAGCAGCACAATACAGGGTTCCTACGAGCAGTACTTC.

The gene calls are TRBV12-5 and TRBJ1-2, with no clear D. CDR1 LGHNT and CDR2 FRNRAP come from the germline V gene. Trimming stripped 2 bases from V and 6 bases from J, with 25 bases between. This CDR3 is built from 18 residues. CDR3: CASGLLEGDVRPPHGYTF. The CDR3 bases are TGTGCTAGTGGTTTGCTAGAGGGAGATGTCCGGCCCCCACATGGCTACACCTTC.

The chain joins TRBV25-1 to TRBJ1-1; 8 nucleotides agree with TRBD1. This CDR3 is 14 amino acids long. CDR1 and CDR2 (germline): MGHDK, SYGVNS. After removal of 2 bases from V and 4 bases from J, the junction contained 3 bases not matched to a gene. In nucleotides, the CDR3 is TGTGCCAGCAGTGAAGAGGACAGGGTCACTGAAGCTTTCTTT. It specifies CASSEEDRVTEAFF.

V and J are TRBV20-1 and TRBJ2-7; D remains ambiguous. The CDR3 runs to 11 residues. The germline V gene has CDR1 DFQATT and CDR2 SNEGSKA (reference sequence). V was clipped by 7 bases and J by 3 bases, with 10 bases between them. The CDR3 bases are TGCAGTGGAAAACAGAGCTACGAGCAGTACTTC. This translates into CSGKQSYEQYF.

This clone was seen a handful of times. Other DNA sequences from this sample encode an identical CDR3 as well. This chain links TRBV7-2 with TRBJ2-5; 8 bases are a match to TRBD1. After removal of 1 base from V and 3 bases from J, the junction contained 1 base not matched to a gene. The CDR3 runs 14 residues. Germline CDR1 reads SGHTA; CDR2 reads FQGNSA. DNA for the CDR3: TGTGCCAGCAGCTTAGAGACAGGGGAAGAGACCCAGTACTTC. This gives the protein CASSLETGEETQYF. Drawing the rest from reference TRBV7-2 and TRBJ2-5, the complete variable domain is GAGVSQSPSNKVTEKGKDVELRCDPISGHTALYWYRQSLGQGLEFLIYFQGNSAPDKSGLPSDRFSAERTGGSVSTLTIQRTQQEDSAVYLCASSLETGEETQYFGPGTRLLVL.

This clone ranks as medium-sized (0.01 to 0.1%). This chain uses TRBV4-3 with TRBJ1-2; 10 nucleotides agree with TRBD1. This CDR3 region has 15 residues. CDR1 is LGHNA, CDR2 YSLEER, per germline. J lost 7 bases, V lost 5 bases, and 10 bases had no gene match. The CDR3 DNA sequence: TGCGCCAGCAGCGCCTCCGGGACAGGGGTAGGTGGCTACACCTTC. Translated: CASSASGTGVGGYTF.

This clone was detected ten times or more. CDR3 sequence (DNA): TGTGCCAGTACGGGACTGCTGAACTATGGCTACACCTTC. Protein: CASTGLLNYGYTF. This chain uses TRBV19 with TRBJ1-2; D is perhaps TRBD1 (5 bases). Germline loops: CDR1 LNHDA, CDR2 SQIVND (reference sequence). V was shortened by 7 bases and J by 2 bases, with 11 bases between the two germline ends. The CDR3 consists of 13 residues.

On this clone itself: The junction departs from germline at one end; a sequencing error may be responsible. The genes are TRBV4-3 and TRBJ1-2; TRBD1 might be the D (6 bases). Looked up from germline, CDR1 is LGHNA and CDR2 is YSLEER. The CDR3 extends over 13 amino acids. CDR3 DNA: TGCGCCAGCAGCCAAGGAGGGGGGGATGGCTGCACCTTC. Translating it yields CASSQGGGDGCTF.

V and J are TRBV30 and TRBJ2-7; 8 positions match TRBD2. The germline CDR1 and CDR2 sequences are GTSNPN and SVGIG (reference sequence). After removal of 5 bases from V and 11 bases from J, the junction contained 8 bases not matched to a gene. This CDR3 contains 11 residues. The CDR3 DNA reads TGTGCCTGGGGGGGGGACGGGAGGGAGTACTTC. This translates into CAWGGDGREYF.

CDR3 in DNA: TGTGCCAGCAGTTCGGGAGGGCTGAGGACAGATACGCAGTATTTT. Translated, it gives CASSSGGLRTDTQYF. V is TRBV6-5 and J is TRBJ2-3; 8 bases map to TRBD2. The V segment lost 4 bases and the J segment 3 bases; nucleotides outside the gene matches: 6. The CDR3 spans 15 residues. Germline V lookup: CDR1 MNHEY, CDR2 SVGAGI.

The rearrangement uses TRBV30 and TRBJ1-3; D perhaps matches TRBD1 (5 bases). CDR1 and CDR2 from the germline V gene are GTSNPN and SVGIG (reference sequence). The CDR3 contains 16 residues. With 4 bases removed from V and 0 bases from J, the gap between germline ends came to 16 bases. CDR3 in DNA: TGTGCCTGGAATGGCGGGGCACTGAGCTCTGGAAACACCATATATTTT. Translation gives CAWNGGALSSGNTIYF.

The chain has TRBV5-5 and TRBJ1-4, with 7 bases that match TRBD1. The CDR3 is 15 residues long. V trimming: 3 bases; J trimming: 10 bases; junction bases outside the gene matches: 12. The germline CDR1 and CDR2 sequences are SGHKS and YYEKEE (reference sequence). CDR3 DNA sequence: TGTGCCAGCAGCTGGGGAGAGGGGGCGGGAGGAAAACTGTTTTTT. Its protein is CASSWGEGAGGKLFF. Using reference TRBV5-5 and TRBJ1-4 for the parts outside the CDR3, the full variable domain is DAGVTQSPTHLIKTRGQQVTLRCSPISGHKSVSWYQQVLGQGPQFIFQYYEKEERGRGNFPDRFSARQFPNYSSELNVNALLLGDSALYLCASSWGEGAGGKLFFGSGTQLSVL.

The V call is TRBV6-1, the J call TRBJ1-2; 8 nucleotides line up with TRBD1. Germline V gene sequence: CDR1 MNHNS, CDR2 SASEGT. J lost 8 bases, V lost 7 bases, and 9 bases had no gene match. This CDR3 contains 13 residues. In DNA form, the CDR3 reads TGTGCCAGCACCACGGACAGGGTAGGCGGCTACACCTTC. Amino acids: CASTTDRVGGYTF.

The sample holds a few counts of this clone. DNA for the CDR3: TGCAGTGCCTACCAAGAGACCCAGTACTTC. This sequence encodes CSAYQETQYF. V is TRBV20-1 and J is TRBJ2-5; no clear D gene. The germline CDR1 and CDR2 sequences are DFQATT and SNEGSKA (reference sequence). The CDR3 is 10 amino acids. V was cut by 6 bases and J by 0 bases, with 2 bases left in between.

The chain links TRBV6-6 to TRBJ2-7, with 7 positions matching TRBD2. J gave up 0 bases and V 4 bases, and 3 bases lay outside the gene matches. The germline gives CDR1 MNHNY, CDR2 SVGAGI (reference sequence). The CDR3 is 14 residues long. Written as DNA, the CDR3 is TGTGCCAGCAGTTGGGGAGGGGACTCCTACGAGCAGTACTTC. Amino acid sequence: CASSWGGDSYEQYF.

The genes are TRBV5-1 and TRBJ2-7, with 8 bases identical to TRBD1. Germline loops: CDR1 SGHRS, CDR2 YFSETQ. This CDR3 is built from 16 residues. The trim removed 5 bases at V and 5 bases at J, leaving 15 bases unmatched. The CDR3 here is CASSRTRDRGHHEQYF. The CDR3 DNA follows: TGCGCCAGCAGTCGAACCCGAGACAGGGGTCACCACGAGCAGTACTTC.